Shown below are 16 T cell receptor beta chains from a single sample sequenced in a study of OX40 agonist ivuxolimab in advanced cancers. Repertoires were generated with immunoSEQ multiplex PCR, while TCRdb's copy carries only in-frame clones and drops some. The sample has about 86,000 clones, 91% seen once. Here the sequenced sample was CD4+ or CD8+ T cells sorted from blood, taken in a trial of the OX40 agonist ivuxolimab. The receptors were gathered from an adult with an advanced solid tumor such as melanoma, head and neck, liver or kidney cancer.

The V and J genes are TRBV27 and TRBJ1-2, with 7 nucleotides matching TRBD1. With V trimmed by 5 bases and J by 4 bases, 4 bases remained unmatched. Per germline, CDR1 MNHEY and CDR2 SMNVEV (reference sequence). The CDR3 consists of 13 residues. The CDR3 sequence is CASSPGQSYGYTF. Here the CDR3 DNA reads TGTGCCAGCAGTCCGGGACAGAGCTATGGCTACACCTTC.

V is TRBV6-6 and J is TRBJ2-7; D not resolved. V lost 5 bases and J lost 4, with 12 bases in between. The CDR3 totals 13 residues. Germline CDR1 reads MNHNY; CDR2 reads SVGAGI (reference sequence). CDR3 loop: CASSHGSKYEQYF. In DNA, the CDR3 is TGTGCCAGCAGTCACGGGTCAAAGTACGAGCAGTACTTC.

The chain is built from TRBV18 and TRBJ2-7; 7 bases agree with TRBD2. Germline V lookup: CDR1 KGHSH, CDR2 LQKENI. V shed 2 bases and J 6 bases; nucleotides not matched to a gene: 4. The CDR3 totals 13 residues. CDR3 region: CASSPSRGSEQYF. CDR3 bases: TGTGCCAGCTCACCATCGCGCGGGAGCGAGCAGTACTTC.

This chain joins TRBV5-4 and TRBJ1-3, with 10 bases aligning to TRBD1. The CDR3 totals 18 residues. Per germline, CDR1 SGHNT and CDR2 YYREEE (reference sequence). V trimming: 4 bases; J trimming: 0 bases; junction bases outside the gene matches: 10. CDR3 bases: TGTGCCAGCAGCACCGGGACAGGGGTAGTGTACTCTGGAAACACCATATATTTT. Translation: CASSTGTGVVYSGNTIYF.

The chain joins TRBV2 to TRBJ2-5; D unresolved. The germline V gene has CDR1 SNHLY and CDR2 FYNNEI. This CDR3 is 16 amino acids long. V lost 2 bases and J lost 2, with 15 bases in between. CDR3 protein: CASSEYQRPSQETQYF. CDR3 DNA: TGTGCCAGCAGTGAATATCAGCGCCCGAGTCAAGAGACCCAGTACTTC.

The CDR3 here is CASSYSNSRGYGYTF. The CDR3 coding sequence is TGTGCCAGCAGTTACTCGAACTCCAGGGGGTATGGCTACACCTTC. This chain connects TRBV6-5 to TRBJ1-2, with TRBD1 matching 7 bases. This CDR3 contains 15 residues. V was pared by 0 bases and J by 5 bases, with 6 bases of the junction left unmatched. Germline lookup yields CDR1 MNHEY and CDR2 SVGAGI.

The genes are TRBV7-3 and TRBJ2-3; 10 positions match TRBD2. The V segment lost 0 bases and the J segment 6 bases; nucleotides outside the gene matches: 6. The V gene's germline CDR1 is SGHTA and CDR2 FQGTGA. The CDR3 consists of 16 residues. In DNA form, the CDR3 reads TGTGCCAGCAGCTTAACGGTAGGACTAGCGGCGGATACGCAGTATTTT. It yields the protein CASSLTVGLAADTQYF.

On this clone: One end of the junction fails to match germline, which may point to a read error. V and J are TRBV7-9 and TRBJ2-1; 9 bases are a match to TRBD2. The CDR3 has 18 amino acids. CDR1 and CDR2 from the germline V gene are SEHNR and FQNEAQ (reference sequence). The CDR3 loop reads CASSLGDWGLASYNEQFF. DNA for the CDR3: TGTGCCAGCAGTTTAGGGGACTGGGGACTAGCATCCTACAATGAGCAGTTCTTC.

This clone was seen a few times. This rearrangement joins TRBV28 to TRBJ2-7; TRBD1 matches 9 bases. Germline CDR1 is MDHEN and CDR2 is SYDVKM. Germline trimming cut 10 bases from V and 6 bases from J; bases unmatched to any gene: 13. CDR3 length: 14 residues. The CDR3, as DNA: TGTGCCACCAAATTCCGGGACAGGGAACCCGAGCAGTACTTC. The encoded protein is CATKFRDREPEQYF.

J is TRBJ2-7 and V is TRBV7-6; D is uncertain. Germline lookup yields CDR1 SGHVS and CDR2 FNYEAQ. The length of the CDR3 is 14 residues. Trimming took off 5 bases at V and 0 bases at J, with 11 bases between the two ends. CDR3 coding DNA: TGTGCCAGCAGCCACGGTCAAAGCTCCTACGAGCAGTACTTC. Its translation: CASSHGQSSYEQYF.

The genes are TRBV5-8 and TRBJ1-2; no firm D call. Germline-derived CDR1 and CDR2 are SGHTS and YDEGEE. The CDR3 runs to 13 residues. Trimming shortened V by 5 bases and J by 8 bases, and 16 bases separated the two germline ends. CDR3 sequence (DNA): TGTGCCAGCAGGCTACTGACTGGAGGAGGCTACACCTTC. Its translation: CASRLLTGGGYTF.

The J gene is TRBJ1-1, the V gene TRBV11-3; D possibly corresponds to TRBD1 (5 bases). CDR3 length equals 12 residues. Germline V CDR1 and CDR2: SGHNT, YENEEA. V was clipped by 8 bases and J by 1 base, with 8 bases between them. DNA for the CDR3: TGTGCCAGCCTGGGGGGGAACACTGAAGCTTTCTTT. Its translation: CASLGGNTEAFF.

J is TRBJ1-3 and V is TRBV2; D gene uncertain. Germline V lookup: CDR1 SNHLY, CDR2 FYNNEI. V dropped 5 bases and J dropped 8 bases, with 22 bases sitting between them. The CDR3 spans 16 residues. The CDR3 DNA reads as TGTGCCAGCAGTAATTCGGCTCAGAGGATAGAGGACACCATATATTTT. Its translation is CASSNSAQRIEDTIYF.

CDR3 region: CASSVRGGYQPQHF. The CDR3 region has the DNA TGTGCCAGCAGTGTTAGAGGGGGCTATCAGCCCCAGCATTTT. The chain joins TRBV2 to TRBJ1-5, with 7 positions matching TRBD1. The germline V gene encodes CDR1 SNHLY and CDR2 FYNNEI. CDR3 length: 14 amino acids. V was clipped by 4 bases and J by 5 bases; unmatched bases: 5. Full variable domain (remainder filled in from reference TRBV2 and TRBJ1-5): EPEVTQTPSHQVTQMGQEVILRCVPISNHLYFYWYRQILGQKVEFLVSFYNNEISEKSEIFDDQFSVERPDGSNFTLKIRSTKLEDSAMYFCASSVRGGYQPQHFGDGTRLSIL.

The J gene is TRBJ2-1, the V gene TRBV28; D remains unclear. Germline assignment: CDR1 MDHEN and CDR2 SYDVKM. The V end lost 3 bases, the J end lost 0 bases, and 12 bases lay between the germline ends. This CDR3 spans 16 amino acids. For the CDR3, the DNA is TGTGCCAGCAGTTTTTTGGGCAGTAGCTCCTACAATGAGCAGTTCTTC. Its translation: CASSFLGSSSYNEQFF.

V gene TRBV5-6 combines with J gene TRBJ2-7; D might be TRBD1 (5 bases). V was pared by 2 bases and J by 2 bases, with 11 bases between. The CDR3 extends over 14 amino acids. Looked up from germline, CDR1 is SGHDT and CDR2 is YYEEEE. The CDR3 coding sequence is TGTGCCAGCAGCTTCCCAGGGATGACCTACGAGCAGTACTTC. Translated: CASSFPGMTYEQYF.